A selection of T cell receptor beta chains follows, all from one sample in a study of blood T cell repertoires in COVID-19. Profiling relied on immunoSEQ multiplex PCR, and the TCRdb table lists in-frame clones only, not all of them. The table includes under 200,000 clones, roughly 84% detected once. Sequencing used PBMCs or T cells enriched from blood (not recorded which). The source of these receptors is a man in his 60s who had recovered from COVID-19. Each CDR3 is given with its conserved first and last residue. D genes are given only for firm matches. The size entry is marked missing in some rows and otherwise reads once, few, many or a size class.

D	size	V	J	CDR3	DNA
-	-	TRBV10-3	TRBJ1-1	CAISQSGDNEAFF	TGTGCCATCAGTCAGTCAGGTGACAATGAAGCTTTCTTT
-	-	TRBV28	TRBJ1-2	CASSLSSTRGYTF	TGTGCCAGCAGTTTATCTTCCACGAGGGGCTACACCTTC
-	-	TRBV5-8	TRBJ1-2	CASSPGTVWDYGYTF	TGTGCCAGCAGCCCTGGCACAGTATGGGACTATGGCTACACCTTC
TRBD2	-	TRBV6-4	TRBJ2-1	CASSDSPGTSGRAPYNEQFF	TGTGCCAGCAGTGACTCGCCCGGGACTAGCGGGAGGGCCCCCTACAATGAGCAGTTCTTC
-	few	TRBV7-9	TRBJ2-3	CASSLISRGDTQYF	TGTGCCAGCAGCTTAATCAGCCGGGGAGATACGCAGTATTTT
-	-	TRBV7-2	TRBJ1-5	CASRNTLHQPQHF	TGTGCCAGCAGAAACACGTTACATCAGCCCCAGCATTTT
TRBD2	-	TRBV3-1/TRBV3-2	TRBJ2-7	CASSPTSGGVGIYEQYF	TGTGCCAGCAGCCCTACTAGCGGGGGCGTTGGGATCTACGAGCAGTACTTC
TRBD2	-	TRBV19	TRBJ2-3	CASGLLAGSTDTQYF	TGTGCCAGTGGGTTACTAGCGGGCAGCACAGATACGCAGTATTTT
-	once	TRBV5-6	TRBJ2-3	CASSFDSSRLYTQYF	TGTGCCAGCAGCTTTGACAGTTCCCGACTGTATACGCAGTATTTT
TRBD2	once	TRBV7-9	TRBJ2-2	CASSSIALAVTGELFF	TGTGCCAGCAGCTCCATAGCACTAGCGGTCACCGGGGAGCTGTTTTTT
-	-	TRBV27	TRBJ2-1	CASSLLAGMNEQFF	TGTGCCAGCAGTCTTCTCGCAGGGATGAATGAGCAGTTCTTC
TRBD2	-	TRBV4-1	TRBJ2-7	CASSQAPGLSLYEQYF	TGCGCCAGCAGCCAAGCACCGGGACTATCGCTCTACGAGCAGTACTTC
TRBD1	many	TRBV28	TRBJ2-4	CASKLQGKNIQYF	TGTGCCAGCAAACTACAGGGGAAAAACATTCAGTACTTC
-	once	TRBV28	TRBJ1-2	CASSPLIYGYTF	TGTGCCAGCAGTCCTTTAATCTATGGCTACACCTTC
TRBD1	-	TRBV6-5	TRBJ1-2	CASSSRQGAEGYTF	TGTGCCAGCAGTTCCCGACAGGGGGCGGAAGGCTACACCTTC
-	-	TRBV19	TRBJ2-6	CASSILLGGANVLTF	TGTGCCAGTAGTATCCTCCTCGGTGGGGCCAACGTCCTGACTTTC
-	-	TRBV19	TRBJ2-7	CASRGTKNYEQYF	TGTGCCAGTAGGGGGACAAAAAACTACGAGCAGTACTTC
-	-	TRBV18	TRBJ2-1	CASSPQRFGSYNEQFF	TGTGCCAGCTCACCACAAAGGTTCGGGTCCTACAATGAGCAGTTCTTC
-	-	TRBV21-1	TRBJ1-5	CASSVRDRGAPRGSNQPQHF	TGTGCCAGCAGCGTCCGGGACAGGGGTGCCCCCCGCGGAAGCAATCAGCCCCAGCATTTT
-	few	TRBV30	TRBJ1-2	CARGSTNYGYTF	TGTGCCCGCGGCAGTACTAACTATGGCTACACCTTC
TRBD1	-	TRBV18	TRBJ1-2	CASSPDRVRYGVGYTF	TGTGCCAGCTCACCGGACAGGGTTCGTTATGGGGTTGGCTACACCTTC
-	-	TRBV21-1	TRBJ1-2	CASSTGSHYGYTF	TGTGCCAGCAGTACAGGGAGCCACTATGGCTACACCTTC
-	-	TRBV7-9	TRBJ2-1	CASSLSSPYNEQFF	TGTGCCAGCAGCTTAAGCTCCCCTTACAATGAGCAGTTCTTC
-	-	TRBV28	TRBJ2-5	CASSLFSLDSTEETQYF	TGTGCCAGCAGTTTATTCTCCCTAGACAGCACCGAAGAGACCCAGTACTTC
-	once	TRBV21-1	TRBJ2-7	CASSKARDRAHEQYF	TGTGCCAGCAGCAAAGCTCGGGACAGGGCCCACGAGCAGTACTTC
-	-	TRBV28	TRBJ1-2	CASSLFEYGYTF	TGTGCCAGCAGTTTATTCGAGTATGGCTACACCTTC
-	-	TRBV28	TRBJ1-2	CAQRGPRGGYTF	TGTGCCCAGCGGGGGCCACGGGGTGGCTACACCTTC
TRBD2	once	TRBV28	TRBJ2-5	CASSLWSSGRETQYF	TGTGCCAGCAGTTTGTGGTCTAGCGGTCGAGAGACCCAGTACTTC
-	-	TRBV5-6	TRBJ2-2	CASRKPGTGELFF	TGTGCCAGCAGGAAACCGGGAACCGGGGAGCTGTTTTTT
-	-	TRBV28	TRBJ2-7	CASTRGLTYEQYF	TGTGCCAGCACCCGTGGGCTAACCTACGAGCAGTACTTC
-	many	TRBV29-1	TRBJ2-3	CSVLADPSTDTQYF	TGCAGCGTCCTCGCAGATCCGAGCACAGATACGCAGTATTTT
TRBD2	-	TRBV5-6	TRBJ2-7	CASSFGTGGSYEQYF	TGTGCCAGCAGCTTTGGAACGGGAGGGAGCTACGAGCAGTACTTC
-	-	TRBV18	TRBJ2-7	CASSLETREQYF	TGTGCCAGCTCACTCGAGACACGCGAGCAGTACTTC
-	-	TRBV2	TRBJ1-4	CASSELQATNEKLFF	TGTGCCAGCAGTGAATTGCAGGCAACTAATGAAAAACTGTTTTTT
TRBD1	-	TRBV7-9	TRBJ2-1	CASSLDRDRGREQFF	TGTGCCAGCAGCTTAGATCGGGACAGGGGCAGGGAGCAGTTCTTC
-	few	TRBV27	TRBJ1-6	CASSSAPGVSSNSPLHF	TGTGCCAGCAGTTCCGCTCCAGGGGTTTCGAGCAACTCACCCCTCCACTTT
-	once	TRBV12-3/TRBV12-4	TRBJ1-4	CASSGAGQAKLFF	TGTGCCAGCAGTGGGGCGGGGCAGGCAAAACTGTTTTTT
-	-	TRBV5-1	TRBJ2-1	CASSSGSYNEQFF	TGCGCCAGCAGCTCGGGCTCCTACAATGAGCAGTTCTTC
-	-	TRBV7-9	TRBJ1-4	CAKSPIQEIVPIIFF	TGTGCCAAAAGCCCGATACAGGAGATTGTGCCTATTATTTTTTTC
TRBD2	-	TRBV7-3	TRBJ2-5	CASSSGLAGVQETQYF	TGTGCCAGCAGCTCCGGACTAGCGGGGGTACAAGAGACCCAGTACTTC
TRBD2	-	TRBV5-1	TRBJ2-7	CASSLVLAGSYEQYF	TGCGCCAGCAGCTTGGTTCTAGCGGGATCCTACGAGCAGTACTTC
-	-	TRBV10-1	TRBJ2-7	CASRTQDSLGGEQYF	TGCGCCAGCAGAACCCAGGACAGCTTGGGCGGCGAGCAGTACTTC
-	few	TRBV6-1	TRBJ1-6	CASSADRSSYNSPLHF	TGTGCCAGCAGTGCCGACAGGAGCTCCTATAATTCACCCCTCCACTTT
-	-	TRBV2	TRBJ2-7	CASSEMRVSYEQYF	TGTGCCAGCAGTGAAATGCGGGTCTCCTACGAGCAGTACTTC
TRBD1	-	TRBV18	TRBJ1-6	CASSPLSQGVDSPLHF	TGTGCCAGCTCACCATTATCGCAGGGGGTTGATTCACCCCTCCACTTT
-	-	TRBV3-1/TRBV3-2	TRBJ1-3	CASSHYNIAAGNTIYF	TGTGCCAGCAGCCACTATAATATTGCGGCTGGAAACACCATATATTTT
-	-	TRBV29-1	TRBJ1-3	CSVKGALGNTIYF	TGCAGCGTAAAAGGAGCCCTAGGAAACACCATATATTTT
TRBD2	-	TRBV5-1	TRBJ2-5	CASSPGLAGGPMETQYF	TGCGCCAGCAGCCCGGGACTAGCGGGGGGGCCTATGGAGACCCAGTACTTC
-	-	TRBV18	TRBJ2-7	CASSPGRTYEQYF	TGTGCCAGCTCACCGGGGAGAACCTACGAGCAGTACTTC
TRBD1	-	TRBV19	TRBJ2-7	CASSPRQGAYEQYF	TGTGCCAGTAGCCCTAGACAGGGGGCCTACGAGCAGTACTTC
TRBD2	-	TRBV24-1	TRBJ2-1	CATSDLSLSGRGDEQFF	TGTGCCACCAGTGATCTATCTCTTAGCGGGAGGGGGGATGAGCAGTTCTTC
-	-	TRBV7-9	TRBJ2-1	CASSLRGNDNEQFF	TGTGCCAGCAGCTTACGCGGGAACGACAATGAGCAGTTCTTC
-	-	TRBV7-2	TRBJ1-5	CASSSPGGLGNQPQHF	TGTGCCAGCAGCTCCCCAGGAGGCCTAGGCAATCAGCCCCAGCATTTT